This TCR beta chain was captured in a study of T cell responses to AZD1222 COVID-19 vaccine (dated by TCRdb to about 2021). Turning to the overall study: AZD1222 recipients whose second dose came at about 4 weeks and those whose second dose came at about 12 weeks were combined into one group, since spike-specific TCR depth and breadth did not differ between the two schedules. Trial participants were enrolled into age subgroups of 18-55, 56-69 and 70-plus years, which contained around 140, 26 and 57 TCR-sequenced participants, respectively. A total of 230 to 250 trial participants underwent TCR sequencing, of whom some 200 had received two doses of AZD1222 and approximately 25 had received two doses of the MenACWY control vaccine. Overall results and qualifications from the work: Conclusions about previously exposed vaccinees are limited, since just 5 or 6 AZD1222 recipients were seropositive for SARS-CoV-2 at baseline. Reportedly, almost half of the unique spike-specific TCRs recognized epitopes lying outside the regions that are mutated in the B.1.351 and B.1.1.7 variants. The whole spike protein was spanned by vaccine-associated CD4 TCRs, and dominant responses were seen in regions 160-218 and 743-854. A significant rise in spike-specific TCR breadth and depth was observed after two AZD1222 doses relative to day 0 and relative to MenACWY recipients. Participants were mostly white British and included more females than males, and it was suggested by the authors that clonal diversity may have been underestimated. Because no day 14 peak-response samples were available, repertoires were characterized only after the peak T cell response. In the small 56-69-year group, the increase in depth fell short of significance, most likely because of low power.

The CDR3 regions of human TCRbeta chains were subjected to immunosequencing. Per the authors' processing: TCRs in the repertoires were matched against a reference library of SARS-CoV-2-specific TCRs that had been generated with the MIRA antigen-specificity platform. Breadth meant the fraction of unique TCRs that were SARS-CoV-2-associated, whereas depth meant the fraction of total T cells that were SARS-CoV-2-associated. Each spike-specific TCR was assigned to its reactive spike region and to a CD4 or CD8 class using the MIRA data. Log10-transformed breadth and depth values were compared by one-way ANOVA with Sidak's multiple comparisons tests. TCRdb retrieved this table from immuneACCESS and kept in-frame rearrangements only. Not all clones are present; in checked studies, unresolved V genes account for under half, and no reason is known for the remainder. D and trimming were read from the DNA, whereas the V and J calls and clone size are those reported in that table. In this sample the table shows over 130,000 clones, 85% to 95% of which occur a single time. Roughly 1.3% of the sample belongs to the ten largest clones.

Read against the paper, the sample's time point label means: baseline before first vaccination. Vaccinee samples came from UK trials COV001 and COV002, including a single-blind randomized controlled phase 2/3 trial of AZD1222 (ChAdOx1 nCoV-19) in healthy adults. Trial participant PBMC samples were collected at day 0 and day 28 after the second dose for TCRbeta chain sequencing. V loses 2 bases of germline sequence and J loses 7 bases, and the interval between the two ends is 14 bases. In the germline V gene (reference sequence), CDR1 corresponds to MNHEY and CDR2 to SMNVEV. The CDR3 measures 14 amino acids from cysteine to phenylalanine. The only DNA kept is the CDR3, 42 bases in frame from the first base. Points on this clone: The antigen it recognizes is unknown. Base qualities are not provided; no much larger clone lies one nucleotide away.

The rearrangement combines TRBV27 with TRBJ1-2; tentative D gene TRBD1, with 6 bases matching. This TCR was recovered from an adult in good health. Here the sequenced sample was peripheral blood, taken on day 0 of AZD1222 vaccination. DNA sequence: TGTGCCAGCAGTTTAGCGTCGGGGGCTATTGGCTACACCTTC. Its translation reads: CASSLASGAIGYTF.